This TCR beta chain was obtained from a study of early T cells in non-severe SARS-CoV-2 infection. Study details: The sequenced material was bulk RNA from unsorted whole blood, and its chains were unpaired.

The germline gives CDR1 SNHLY, CDR2 FYNNEI. Trimming took 6 bases from V and 2 from J; bases not matched to a gene: 6. The CDR3 spans 15 residues. Notes on the study in general: There was a bias toward anti-spike CD8 responses in VDJdb matching, which missed private and CD4 specificities.

This clonotype has a handful of counts. Antigen specificity is unknown. Researchers tagged individual cDNA molecules with unique molecular identifiers. TCRdb reprocessed the 5' RACE reads with MiXCR, giving one entry per CDR3 protein. This sample yields over 50,000 distinct CDR3 sequences, of which around 13% are seen a single time; approximately 2.8% belongs to the top ten. The sample was whole blood. This chain connects TRBV2 to TRBJ2-1; 8 bases are shared with TRBD1. The source of this sequence is an adult who was a healthcare worker with PCR-confirmed SARS-CoV-2 infection or an uninfected control (not recorded which). The chain's CDR3 is CASSRTGWPYNEQFF. The CDR3 nucleotides read TGTGCCAGCAGCCGGACAGGGTGGCCCTACAATGAGCAGTTCTTC.